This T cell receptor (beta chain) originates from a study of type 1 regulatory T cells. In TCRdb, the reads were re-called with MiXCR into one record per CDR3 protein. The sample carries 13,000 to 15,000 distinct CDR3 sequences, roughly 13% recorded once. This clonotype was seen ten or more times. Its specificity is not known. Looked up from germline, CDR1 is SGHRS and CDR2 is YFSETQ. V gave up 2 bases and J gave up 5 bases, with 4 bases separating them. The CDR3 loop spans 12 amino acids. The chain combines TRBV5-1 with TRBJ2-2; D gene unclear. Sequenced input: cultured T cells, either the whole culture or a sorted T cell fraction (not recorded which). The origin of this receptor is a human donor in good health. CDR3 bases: TGCGCCAGCAGCTTTGGGACCGGGGAGCTGTTTTTT. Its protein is CASSFGTGELFF. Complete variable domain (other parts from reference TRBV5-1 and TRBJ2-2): KAGVTQTPRYLIKTRGQQVTLSCSPISGHRSVSWYQQTPGQGLQFLFEYFSETQRNKGNFPGRFSGRQFSNSRSEMNVSTLELGDSALYLCASSFGTGELFFGEGSRLTVL.